These 8 T cell receptor beta chains were sequenced from one sample in a study of blood T cell repertoires in COVID-19. Using immunoSEQ multiplex PCR, the repertoire was profiled, and TCRdb retains in-frame clones only, with some absent. The sample lists about 130,000 clones, roughly 80% seen once, with approximately 10% in the top ten. Sequencing input: PBMCs or T cells enriched from blood (not recorded which). Receptors originate from a man aged 50-60 years who had recovered from COVID-19.

The chain recombines TRBV1 with TRBJ2-2; the table's D call, TRBD1, was not checked against the DNA. TRBV1 is a known pseudogene. The CDR3 is 14 amino acids. CDR3 region: CTSYQTGEAGELFF. CDR3 in DNA: TGCACCAGCTACCAGACAGGGGAGGCCGGGGAGCTGTTTTTT.

This clone was counted a single time. The V call is TRBV27, the J call TRBJ2-3; 14 nucleotides match TRBD2. CDR1 is MNHEY and CDR2 is SMNVEV in the germline V gene (reference sequence). This CDR3 is 19 amino acids long. After removal of 3 bases from V and 0 bases from J, the junction contained 8 bases not matched to a gene. Written as DNA, the CDR3 is TGTGCCAGCAGTTTTAGACTAGCGGGGGGGTCCGCTAGCACAGATACGCAGTATTTT. Translating gives CASSFRLAGGSASTDTQYF.

The chain carries TRBV18 and TRBJ1-3; TRBD1 might be the D (6 bases). The germline V and J ends were trimmed by 2 bases and 4 bases, with 6 bases remaining between them. The CDR3 runs to 13 residues. Germline CDR1 reads KGHSH; CDR2 reads LQKENI. The CDR3 region is CASSPGQGNTIYF. In DNA form, the CDR3 reads TGTGCCAGCTCACCAGGACAGGGAAACACCATATATTTT.

The CDR3: CAWSDRGPQPQHF. DNA of the CDR3: TGTGCCTGGAGCGACAGGGGGCCTCAGCCCCAGCATTTT. The chain uses TRBV30 and TRBJ1-5, with 10 bases lining up with TRBD1. V shed 3 bases and J 6 bases; nucleotides not matched to a gene: 2. The CDR3 sequence is 13 residues long. In germline, CDR1 is GTSNPN, CDR2 SVGIG (reference sequence).

The genes are TRBV5-1 and TRBJ2-2; TRBD1 matches 8 bases. Unmatched junction bases numbered 5, after V lost 2 bases and J lost 5 bases. This CDR3 is 15 amino acids long. Germline CDR1 and CDR2: SGHRS and YFSETQ. The CDR3 coding sequence is TGCGCCAGCAGCTTCGGACAGGGTCGAACCGGGGAGCTGTTTTTT. It is translated as CASSFGQGRTGELFF.

CDR3 amino acids: CASSLRRETGETQYF. Written as DNA, the CDR3 is TGTGCCAGCAGCTTGAGGCGGGAAACGGGGGAGACCCAGTACTTC. The chain has TRBV5-4 and TRBJ2-5; D possibly corresponds to TRBD2 (6 bases). Germline V gives CDR1 SGHNT, CDR2 YYREEE (reference sequence). Trimming removed 1 base from V and 5 bases from J, with 15 bases in between. The CDR3 is made up of 15 amino acids. Using reference TRBV5-4 and TRBJ2-5 for the parts outside the CDR3, the full variable domain is ETGVTQSPTHLIKTRGQQVTLRCSSQSGHNTVSWYQQALGQGPQFIFQYYREEENGRGNFPPRFSGLQFPNYSSELNVNALELDDSALYLCASSLRRETGETQYFGPGTRLLVL.

This clone showed up just a few times. V usage is TRBV2 and J usage is TRBJ2-3; perhaps TRBD2 as D (5 bases). This CDR3 has 13 amino acids. CDR1 is SNHLY and CDR2 is FYNNEI in the germline V gene. The V gene lost 5 bases and the J gene lost 9 bases, with 15 bases spanning the gap. Here the CDR3 reads CASSNDGEQTQYF. CDR3 sequence (DNA): TGTGCCAGCAGTAACGACGGGGAACAAACGCAGTATTTT.

The chain is built from TRBV6-1 and TRBJ2-2, with 10 bases aligning to TRBD2. Losses at the gene ends were 2 bases for V and 3 bases for J; bases not matched to a gene: 3. This CDR3 is built from 16 residues. From germline, CDR1 is MNHNS and CDR2 SASEGT. This CDR3 reads CASSETSGAYTGELFF. CDR3 in DNA: TGTGCCAGCAGTGAAACTAGCGGGGCTTACACCGGGGAGCTGTTTTTT.